Shown below are 9 T cell receptor beta chains from a single sample sequenced in a study of human T cells and chemical hapten exposure. TCRdb called the RACE reads again in MiXCR, with one record for every CDR3 protein. Of 200,000 to 300,000 distinct CDR3 sequences in the sample, 8.6% were seen once. Regarding time point: pre-sensitization, week 0. Treatment given: therapeutic diphenylcyclopropenone sensitization with weekly scalp DPC. The sample here was whole blood, taken in connection with sensitization to the hapten diphenylcyclopropenone (DPC). These receptors were collected from a woman aged 40 to 50 with alopecia areata. Some clones in this sample may be carry-over from other donors' samples.

This chain links TRBV28 with TRBJ1-1; no clear D gene. The germline CDR1 and CDR2 sequences are MDHEN and SYDVKM. The CDR3 has 13 residues. Trimming shortened V by 4 bases and J by 2 bases, and 8 bases separated the two germline ends. The CDR3 is CASSSKYNTEAFF. CDR3 sequence (DNA): TGTGCCAGCAGTTCTAAATATAACACTGAAGCTTTCTTT.

The chain has TRBV5-1 and TRBJ2-7; the match to TRBD1 covers 7 bases. J lost 5 bases, V lost 0 bases, and 5 bases had no gene match. Germline V CDR1 and CDR2: SGHRS, YFSETQ. The length of the CDR3 is 14 residues. The CDR3 DNA reads as TGCGCCAGCAGCTTGGTCACAGGGGTCGACGAGCAGTACTTC. Amino acids: CASSLVTGVDEQYF.

The chain combines TRBV7-9 with TRBJ2-5; 11 nucleotides agree with TRBD2. Germline V gives CDR1 SEHNR, CDR2 FQNEAQ (reference sequence). This CDR3 is built from 17 residues. Trimming at V came to 5 bases and at J to 1 base, leaving 9 bases not matched to a gene. The CDR3 DNA reads as TGTGCCAGCAGCCCCTTCAAAGGGACTAGCGGCCAAGAGACCCAGTACTTC. Translating gives CASSPFKGTSGQETQYF.

This clonotype appeared many times. The gene calls are TRBV6-4 and TRBJ1-1; TRBD1 aligns across 7 bases. Germline V gene data show CDR1 as MRHNA and CDR2 as SNTAGT. This CDR3 has 13 amino acids. The J segment lost 5 bases and the V segment lost 3 bases, leaving 3 bases of the junction unmatched. The CDR3, as DNA: TGTGCCAGCAGTGAGACAGGGAGGACTGAAGCTTTCTTT. The encoded protein is CASSETGRTEAFF.

A few counts support this clonotype. The gene calls are TRBV27 and TRBJ2-1; possibly TRBD2 for D (6 bases). This CDR3 spans 15 amino acids. Germline V lookup: CDR1 MNHEY, CDR2 SMNVEV (reference sequence). V lost 2 bases to trimming and J lost 2 bases, with 10 bases between them. CDR3 nucleotides: TGTGCCAGCAGTTTAGGGGGGATCCCCTACAATGAGCAGTTCTTC. This codes for CASSLGGIPYNEQFF.

In its sample, this clonotype was seen many times. This chain links TRBV29-1 with TRBJ2-3; tentative D call: TRBD2 (6 bases). V was cut by 2 bases and J by 12 bases, with 12 bases left in between. Germline values: CDR1 SQVTM, CDR2 ANQGSEA. CDR3 size: 11 residues. This chain's CDR3 is CSVERGGKQYF. CDR3 in DNA: TGCAGCGTTGAACGGGGCGGGAAACAGTATTTT.

V usage is TRBV5-6 and J usage is TRBJ1-4; 7 positions agree with TRBD1. The germline V gene encodes CDR1 SGHDT and CDR2 YYEEEE. The CDR3 loop spans 18 amino acids. The trim removed 0 bases at V and 0 bases at J, leaving 8 bases unmatched. This CDR3 is CASSLVSAGGATNEKLFF. CDR3 DNA sequence: TGTGCCAGCAGCTTGGTCTCGGCAGGGGGAGCAACTAATGAAAAACTGTTTTTT.

This clonotype was detected a few times. This CDR3 is missing its conserved last phenylalanine or tryptophan, likely due to a read error. V and J are TRBV7-2 and TRBJ2-7; TRBD1 is a possible D gene (6 bases). The length of the CDR3 is 13 residues. V lost 5 bases and J lost 3, with 11 bases in between. CDR1 and CDR2 (germline): SGHTA, FQGNSA. CDR3 DNA: TGTGCCAGCAGCCTAACACAGGGCTACGAGCAGTACTTA. As protein: CASSLTQGYEQYL.

This clonotype was seen a handful of times. The chain uses TRBV6-2 or TRBV6-3 and TRBJ1-5; TRBD1 agrees at 10 bases. Germline CDR1 and CDR2: MNHEY and SVGEGT. V dropped 2 bases and J dropped 1; count of bases not matched to a gene: 8. The CDR3 spans 18 residues. CDR3 in DNA: TGTGCCAGCAGTTACGGACCGGGACAGGGGTTAAGCAATCAGCCCCAGCATTTT. As protein: CASSYGPGQGLSNQPQHF.